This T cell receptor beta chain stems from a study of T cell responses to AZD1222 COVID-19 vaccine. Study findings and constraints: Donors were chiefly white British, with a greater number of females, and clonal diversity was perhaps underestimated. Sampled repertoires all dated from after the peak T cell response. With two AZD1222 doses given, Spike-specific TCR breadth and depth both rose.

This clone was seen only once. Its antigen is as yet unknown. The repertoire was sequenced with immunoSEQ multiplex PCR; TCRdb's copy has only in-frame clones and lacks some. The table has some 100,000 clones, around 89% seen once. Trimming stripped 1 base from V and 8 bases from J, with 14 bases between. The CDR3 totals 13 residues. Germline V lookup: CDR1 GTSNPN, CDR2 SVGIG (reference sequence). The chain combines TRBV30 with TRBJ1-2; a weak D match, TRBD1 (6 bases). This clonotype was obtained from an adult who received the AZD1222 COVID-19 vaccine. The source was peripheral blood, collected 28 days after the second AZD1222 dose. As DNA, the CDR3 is TGTGCCTGGAGTGGGCAGGGGACAAAGGGCTACACCTTC. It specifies CAWSGQGTKGYTF.